This TCR beta chain stems from a study of Graves' ophthalmopathy and Graves' hyperthyroidism. Details on this clonotype: Its antigen is unknown.

The CDR3 is 13 amino acids. Trimming cost V 5 bases and J 6 bases, with 13 bases left between them. Germline V gene sequence: CDR1 SEHNR, CDR2 FQNEAQ (reference sequence). RNA transcripts were the template, and TCR beta CDR3 regions were amplified from them. The workflow started with a first-round RT-PCR run with HTBI primers and then moved on to a second-round multiplex PCR. TCRdb reanalysed the multiplex PCR reads using MiXCR and keeps one entry per CDR3 protein. This table holds a few hundred thousand distinct CDR3 sequences, roughly 18% found once. Regarding the study as a whole: Using a 13-signature model, the authors split ophthalmopathy from stable hyperthyroidism, with roughly 88% sensitivity and approximately 80% specificity.

Lactation, pregnancy, uncontrolled infections and other autoimmune diseases were all grounds for excluding patients. V usage is TRBV7-9 and J usage is TRBJ1-2; D might be TRBD1 (5 bases). This TCR derives from a woman between 18 and 30 years old with Graves' ophthalmopathy. The sample consisted of peripheral blood. The CDR3 sequence: CASSATARNGYTF. The CDR3, as DNA: TGTGCCAGCAGCGCGACAGCAAGGAATGGCTACACCTTC.